These 25 T cell receptor beta chains came from one sample sequenced in a study of spatial heterogeneity in lung cancer. Study-level results: Tracking of tumor mutation counts was seen in expanded intratumoral alpha and beta TCR counts.

A single record per CDR3 protein comes from TCRdb applying MiXCR to the 5' RACE reads. The sample lists 18,000 or so distinct CDR3 sequences; roughly 7% were seen once. These receptors' antigens are unknown. Regarding time point: sample taken at primary tumor resection. The input for sequencing was lung tumor tissue, taken at surgery. The receptors here all came from a female donor with early-stage non-small cell lung cancer.

This clonotype was recorded at least ten times. The genes are TRBV7-9 and TRBJ1-3; D uncertain. The germline V gene encodes CDR1 SEHNR and CDR2 FQNEAQ (reference sequence). V was shortened by 1 base and J by 1 base, with 8 bases between the two germline ends. This CDR3 is 15 amino acids long. CDR3 region: CASSLGQTSGNTIYF. The CDR3 DNA follows: TGTGCCAGCAGCTTAGGACAAACTTCTGGAAACACCATATATTTT.

This sequence joins TRBV7-9 and TRBJ2-3; tentative D call: TRBD1 (6 bases). Germline V CDR1 and CDR2: SEHNR, FQNEAQ (reference sequence). This CDR3 is 15 amino acids long. The V gene lost 5 bases and the J gene lost 0 bases, with 12 bases spanning the gap. The CDR3 region has the DNA TGTGCCAGCAGCACGAGGGGGATCAGCACAGATACGCAGTATTTT. Amino acid sequence: CASSTRGISTDTQYF.

Many counts were recorded for this clonotype. This chain links TRBV28 with TRBJ2-1, with D possibly matching TRBD2 (7 bases). Germline V gene sequence: CDR1 MDHEN, CDR2 SYDVKM. V dropped 8 bases and J dropped 2 bases, with 13 bases sitting between them. The length of the CDR3 is 14 residues. In nucleotides, the CDR3 is TGTGCCAGCGGGAGGGGGGGGCCCTACAATGAGCAGTTCTTC. It translates to CASGRGGPYNEQFF.

This clonotype was recorded at least ten times. This CDR3 is CASPPTRQFPPYEQYF. The CDR3 nucleotides are TGTGCCAGCCCACCGACCCGACAGTTCCCCCCCTACGAGCAGTACTTC. The V call is TRBV28, the J call TRBJ2-7, with a possible D match to TRBD1 (5 bases). V lost 8 bases and J lost 2, with 22 bases in between. Germline CDR1 and CDR2: MDHEN and SYDVKM. This CDR3 is 16 amino acids long.

This clonotype was observed at least ten times. The chain is built from TRBV7-2 and TRBJ2-7; the match to TRBD2 covers 10 bases. Looked up from germline, CDR1 is SGHTA and CDR2 is FQGNSA. After removal of 7 bases from V and 0 bases from J, the junction contained 12 bases not matched to a gene. This CDR3 has 17 residues. Here the CDR3 reads CASTDPKAGGNSYEQYF. Written as DNA, the CDR3 is TGTGCCAGCACCGATCCGAAAGCGGGGGGGAACTCCTACGAGCAGTACTTC.

This clonotype was counted ten times or more. This rearrangement joins TRBV5-1 to TRBJ1-2; D uncertain. The CDR3 spans 14 residues. CDR1 SGHRS and CDR2 YFSETQ come from the germline V gene. Trimming removed 4 bases at V and 7 bases at J, with 17 bases between. The CDR3 here is CASSPSGTLGGYTF. DNA of the CDR3: TGCGCCAGCAGCCCCTCAGGCACCCTGGGTGGCTACACCTTC.

This clonotype occurred many times. V is TRBV10-3 and J is TRBJ2-7; 9 bases match TRBD1. CDR3 length: 14 residues. V gave up 4 bases and J gave up 6 bases; unmatched junction bases: 7. The germline CDR1 and CDR2 sequences are ENHRY and SYGVKD. The DNA for the CDR3 is TGTGCCATCAGTGGCGGGACAGGGTTTGGCGAGCAGTACTTC. It encodes CAISGGTGFGEQYF.

The chain recombines TRBV2 with TRBJ2-5; D unclear. Germline V lookup: CDR1 SNHLY, CDR2 FYNNEI. The CDR3 consists of 15 residues. Between the trimmed V and J ends, which lost 4 bases and 2 bases, there was a span of 14 bases. CDR3 bases: TGTGCCAGCAGTGGTGTGGGCGGCATGCAAGAGACCCAGTACTTC. It encodes CASSGVGGMQETQYF.

This clonotype was observed at least ten times. The rearrangement joins TRBV6-5 to TRBJ2-5, with D possibly being TRBD2 (6 bases). Germline values: CDR1 MNHEY, CDR2 SVGAGI. Trimming pared 5 bases from V and 5 bases from J, leaving 18 bases between. This CDR3 has 15 residues. CDR3 region: CASSLSWGVRETQYF. CDR3 DNA: TGTGCCAGCAGTCTCTCTTGGGGGGTTAGGGAGACCCAGTACTTC.

The chain couples TRBV9 to TRBJ2-2; TRBD1 is a possible D gene (6 bases). Germline V gene sequence: CDR1 SGDLS, CDR2 YYNGEE. V lost 7 bases and J lost 1, with 14 bases in between. The CDR3 spans 15 residues. In nucleotides, the CDR3 is TGTGCCAGCGCGTTTAGGGACAAGAACACCGGGGAGCTGTTTTTT. As protein: CASAFRDKNTGELFF. The entire variable domain, with the rest obtained from reference TRBV9 and TRBJ2-2, is as follows: DSGVTQTPKHLITATGQRVTLRCSPRSGDLSVYWYQQSLDQGLQFLIQYYNGEERAKGNILERFSAQQFPDLHSELNLSSLELGDSALYFCASAFRDKNTGELFFGEGSRLTVL.

This clonotype was counted ten times or more. The V and J genes are TRBV10-3 and TRBJ1-5; the match to TRBD1 covers 8 bases. The CDR3 is made up of 13 amino acids. Germline CDR1 ENHRY, CDR2 SYGVKD. The J segment lost 6 bases and the V segment lost 10 bases, leaving 8 bases of the junction unmatched. CDR3 region: CATMQGAGQPQHF. The CDR3, as DNA: TGTGCCACTATGCAGGGGGCAGGTCAGCCCCAGCATTTT.

The J gene is TRBJ2-7, the V gene TRBV29-1; the match to TRBD1 covers 7 bases. Germline V CDR1 and CDR2: SQVTM, ANQGSEA. Germline trimming cut 7 bases from V and 3 bases from J; bases unmatched to any gene: 15. The CDR3 length is 15 residues. The DNA for the CDR3 is TGCAGCGCCAAAGGGGACAGCAAGCAGGTCTACGAGCAGTACTTC. As protein: CSAKGDSKQVYEQYF.

This clonotype was observed at least ten times. The chain employs TRBV12-3 or TRBV12-4 and TRBJ2-2; 9 bases agree with TRBD2. V shed 3 bases, J shed 5 bases, and the junction held 7 bases outside the gene matches. The CDR3 totals 16 residues. DNA of the CDR3: TGTGCCAGCAGTTTCTATAGCGGGGGAGGGACCGGGGAGCTGTTTTTT. Its translation: CASSFYSGGGTGELFF.

Comments on this clonotype: Its ends do not fully match the called genes, so a read error is possible. The J gene is TRBJ2-2, the V gene TRBV7-7; D gene uncertain. Germline V gives CDR1 SSHAT, CDR2 FNYEAQ (reference sequence). CDR3 size: 14 residues. CDR3 nucleotide sequence: TGTGCTAGCAGCTTAGTGCGCTACACCGGGGAGCTGTTTTTT. This translates into CASSLVRYTGELFF.

With respect to this clonotype: Being one base from a much bigger clone, this may be a read error. Here the CDR3 DNA reads TGTGTCAGCTCAGCCCCCCAAGAGACCCAGTACTTC. Its protein product is CVSSAPQETQYF. The rearrangement joins TRBV18 to TRBJ2-5; D remains unclear. This CDR3 is 12 amino acids long. CDR1 and CDR2 from the germline V gene are KGHSH and LQKENI.

This clonotype was detected many times. J is TRBJ1-1 and V is TRBV2; 9 bases are shared with TRBD1. The CDR3 runs to 15 residues. Looked up from germline, CDR1 is SNHLY and CDR2 is FYNNEI. V lost 4 bases and J lost 1; bases outside the gene matches: 4. Here the CDR3 DNA reads TGTGCCAGCAGTGGGACAGGGGAAGGGAACACTGAAGCTTTCTTT. Encoded protein: CASSGTGEGNTEAFF.

The chain recombines TRBV7-9 with TRBJ2-6; possibly TRBD1 for D (5 bases). V dropped 0 bases and J dropped 0 bases, with 9 bases sitting between them. Germline-derived CDR1 and CDR2 are SEHNR and FQNEAQ (reference sequence). This CDR3 has 17 residues. The DNA for the CDR3 is TGTGCCAGCAGCTTAGCTGGACACCCCTCTGGGGCCAACGTCCTGACTTTC. It specifies CASSLAGHPSGANVLTF. The full variable domain, in which reference TRBV7-9 and TRBJ2-6 provide the parts outside the CDR3, is DTGVSQNPRHKITKRGQNVTFRCDPISEHNRLYWYRQTLGQGPEFLTYFQNEAQLEKSRLLSDRFSAERPKGSFSTLEIQRTEQGDSAMYLCASSLAGHPSGANVLTFGAGSRLTVL.

Ten or more counts support this clonotype. The chain joins TRBV10-3 to TRBJ2-1; D may correspond to TRBD1 or TRBD2 (5 bases each). V dropped 2 bases and J dropped 6 bases, with 14 bases sitting between them. The germline V gene encodes CDR1 ENHRY and CDR2 SYGVKD. CDR3 size: 15 residues. CDR3 DNA sequence: TGTGCCATCAGTGAGGGGGAGACAGACCGCAATGAGCAGTTCTTC. Translated, it gives CAISEGETDRNEQFF.

This clonotype was recorded at least ten times. This chain links TRBV29-1 with TRBJ2-2; 12 nucleotides line up with TRBD2. Germline-derived CDR1 and CDR2 are SQVTM and ANQGSEA. The V gene end was trimmed by 5 bases and the J gene end by 5 bases; junction bases not matched to a gene: 6. The CDR3 is made up of 15 amino acids. The CDR3 protein is CSVIPTSGGTGELFF. The CDR3 DNA sequence: TGCAGCGTTATTCCCACTAGCGGGGGGACCGGGGAGCTGTTTTTT.

This clonotype appeared a few times. The gene calls are TRBV11-2 and TRBJ2-3; no clear D. V lost 3 bases to trimming and J lost 4 bases, with 14 bases between them. Germline V CDR1 and CDR2: SGHAT, FQNNGV. This CDR3 spans 15 amino acids. This CDR3 reads CASSLRLTWPDTQYF. The CDR3 coding sequence is TGTGCCAGCAGCTTGAGGCTAACCTGGCCAGATACGCAGTATTTT.

This clonotype showed up many times. V usage is TRBV2 and J usage is TRBJ1-3; TRBD1 aligns across 7 bases. Germline V gives CDR1 SNHLY, CDR2 FYNNEI. The V gene end was trimmed by 2 bases and the J gene end by 4 bases; junction bases not matched to a gene: 8. This CDR3 has 16 residues. DNA of the CDR3: TGTGCCAGCAGTGAAATGCCGACAGGGACCGGAAACACCATATATTTT. Amino acids: CASSEMPTGTGNTIYF. The complete variable domain, with remaining parts taken from reference TRBV2 and TRBJ1-3, reads EPEVTQTPSHQVTQMGQEVILRCVPISNHLYFYWYRQILGQKVEFLVSFYNNEISEKSEIFDDQFSVERPDGSNFTLKIRSTKLEDSAMYFCASSEMPTGTGNTIYFGEGSWLTVV.

Worth noting for this clonotype: Given the absence of the conserved phenylalanine or tryptophan at the CDR3 end, a read error is likely. The rearrangement links TRBV4-1 to TRBJ2-3, with 7 bases identical to TRBD2. Trimming at V came to 4 bases and at J to 4 bases, leaving 2 bases not matched to a gene. Looked up from germline, CDR1 is MGHRA and CDR2 is YSYEKL. The CDR3 spans 13 residues. The CDR3 region is CASSPRGADTQYS. The DNA of the CDR3 is TGCGCCAGCAGCCCCCGGGGGGCAGATACGCAGTATTCT.

This clonotype was seen a few times. The chain combines TRBV7-8 with TRBJ2-1; D not certain. The CDR3 runs 15 residues. Germline CDR1 SGHVS, CDR2 FQNEAQ. The V and J ends lost 2 bases and 1 base respectively, with 9 bases between them. The CDR3, as DNA: TGTGCCAGCAGCTTAACGCCCGTTTCCTACAATGAGCAGTTCTTC. Translating it yields CASSLTPVSYNEQFF.

This clonotype occurred many times. The rearrangement joins TRBV19 to TRBJ2-1; no firm D call. CDR3 size: 11 residues. CDR1 LNHDA and CDR2 SQIVND come from the germline V gene (reference sequence). V lost 4 bases, J lost 15 bases, and 13 bases lay in between. The CDR3 region has the DNA TGTGCCAGTAGTACTAACGTGTTTCGGTTCTTC. Protein product: CASSTNVFRFF.

This clonotype has only a few counts. The V and J genes are TRBV6-1 and TRBJ1-6; D ambiguous. The length of the CDR3 is 11 residues. V lost 3 bases to trimming and J lost 18 bases, with 12 bases between them. Germline V gene lookup returns CDR1 MNHNS and CDR2 SASEGT. CDR3: CASSDAEAHHF. The CDR3 bases are TGTGCCAGCAGTGATGCGGAGGCGCACCACTTT.